The 19 T cell receptor beta chains below come from one sample, sequenced in a study of cytomegalovirus exposure and HLA in healthy donors. In the PCR, 60 Vbeta and 13 Jbeta primers were used. Profiling relied on immunoSEQ multiplex PCR, and the TCRdb table lists in-frame clones only, not all of them. Among roughly 120,000 clones listed, 8.5% to 10% were seen once. The sequencing input was PBMCs. The receptors originated from a man under 40 in good health and CMV-seronegative.

This clone appeared a few times. The chain links TRBV7-9 to TRBJ2-1; the D gene is possibly TRBD2 (7 bases). Per germline, CDR1 SEHNR and CDR2 FQNEAQ (reference sequence). The ends were cut back, 0 bases at V and 1 base at J, with 13 bases in the middle. The CDR3 is made up of 17 amino acids. CDR3 region: CASSLALGGESYNEQFF. The CDR3 region has the DNA TGTGCCAGCAGCTTAGCGCTAGGGGGGGAATCCTACAATGAGCAGTTCTTC.

This clone was counted only a few times. V and J are TRBV13 and TRBJ2-7; 7 bases match TRBD2. Germline values: CDR1 PRHDT, CDR2 FYEKMQ (reference sequence). The CDR3 covers 15 residues. With 5 bases clipped from V and 2 bases from J, the junction kept 9 bases outside the gene matches. The CDR3 protein is CASSPRAGVPYEQYF. CDR3 DNA: TGTGCCAGCAGCCCCCGCGCGGGAGTACCCTACGAGCAGTACTTC. The whole variable domain, remainder taken from reference TRBV13 and TRBJ2-7, is AAGVIQSPRHLIKEKRETATLKCYPIPRHDTVYWYQQGPGQDPQFLISFYEKMQSDKGSIPDRFSAQQFSDYHSELNMSSLELGDSALYFCASSPRAGVPYEQYFGPGTRLTVT.

The V and J genes are TRBV15 and TRBJ1-5; possible D gene TRBD1, 6 bases. With 5 bases removed from V and 2 bases from J, the gap between germline ends came to 7 bases. Germline V gene lookup returns CDR1 LNHNV and CDR2 YYDKDF (reference sequence). CDR3 length: 13 amino acids. The CDR3 nucleotides read TGTGCCACCAGCCCAGGGGGCAATCAGCCCCAGCATTTT. It codes for CATSPGGNQPQHF.

The chain links TRBV2 to TRBJ2-7; 8 bases agree with TRBD2. This CDR3 is built from 16 residues. V trimming: 8 bases; J trimming: 1 base; junction bases outside the gene matches: 13. Germline CDR1 SNHLY, CDR2 FYNNEI. The CDR3 loop reads CASVLALAVVSYEQYF. As DNA, the CDR3 is TGTGCCAGCGTCTTGGCACTAGCGGTAGTTTCCTACGAGCAGTACTTC.

Only a few counts were recorded for this clone. The V gene is TRBV29-1, the J gene TRBJ2-7; 11 nucleotides match TRBD1. CDR1 is SQVTM, CDR2 ANQGSEA, per germline. CDR3 size: 13 residues. J lost 6 bases, V lost 6 bases, and 7 bases had no gene match. The CDR3 protein is CSVRPGQGGEQYF. CDR3 DNA: TGCAGCGTCCGCCCGGGACAGGGGGGCGAGCAGTACTTC.

In its sample, this clone was seen a few times. The chain employs TRBV5-6 and TRBJ2-3; 8 nucleotides align to TRBD2. Germline assignment: CDR1 SGHDT and CDR2 YYEEEE. The CDR3 loop spans 15 amino acids. V lost 6 bases and J lost 0; bases outside the gene matches: 6. In DNA, the CDR3 is TGTGCCAGCACACCCGGGACTAGAAGCACAGATACGCAGTATTTT. This gives the protein CASTPGTRSTDTQYF.

A few counts support this clone. DNA for the CDR3: TGTGCCAGCAGAAGGGTAGGGGGCAATGACTATGGCTACACCTTC. It specifies CASRRVGGNDYGYTF. The rearrangement uses TRBV6-5 and TRBJ1-2; 7 bases fit TRBD1. The ends lost 6 bases at V and 3 bases at J; junction bases unmatched: 10. The CDR3 has 15 residues. Germline-derived CDR1 and CDR2 are MNHEY and SVGAGI.

This clone has a handful of counts. The J gene is TRBJ2-5, the V gene TRBV5-1; 9 nucleotides match TRBD1. The V gene's germline CDR1 is SGHRS and CDR2 YFSETQ. CDR3 length: 14 amino acids. V was pared by 4 bases and J by 5 bases, with 6 bases of the junction left unmatched. The CDR3 region is CASSVQGARETQYF. CDR3 bases: TGCGCCAGCAGCGTACAGGGGGCTCGGGAGACCCAGTACTTC.

This clone has more than one count but fewer than ten. The chain combines TRBV7-9 with TRBJ1-1; 8 bases line up with TRBD1. CDR3 length: 18 amino acids. The germline gives CDR1 SEHNR, CDR2 FQNEAQ (reference sequence). V lost 5 bases and J lost 4; bases outside the gene matches: 18. Here the CDR3 reads CASSPTRAGQGFGTEAFF. The CDR3 DNA is TGTGCCAGCAGCCCCACCAGAGCCGGACAGGGATTCGGCACTGAAGCTTTCTTT.

This clone was detected a few times. J is TRBJ1-4 and V is TRBV7-6; D gene unclear. Germline CDR1 SGHVS, CDR2 FNYEAQ. With 0 bases removed from V and 4 bases from J, the gap between germline ends came to 12 bases. The CDR3 loop spans 16 amino acids. The CDR3 DNA reads as TGTGCCAGCAGCTTAGCAGTTTTTACTGGTAATGAAAAACTGTTTTTT. Protein product: CASSLAVFTGNEKLFF.

This clone has only a few counts. The V gene is TRBV29-1, the J gene TRBJ2-1, with 7 bases lining up with TRBD2. The junction had 8 bases not matched to a gene; V was cut back by 2 bases and J by 7 bases. CDR3 length: 14 amino acids. Germline CDR1 reads SQVTM; CDR2 reads ANQGSEA. The CDR3 is CSVEQTSLVNEQFF. The CDR3 DNA follows: TGCAGCGTTGAACAGACTAGCTTAGTGAATGAGCAGTTCTTC.

In its sample, this clone was seen a few times. This chain joins TRBV7-9 and TRBJ1-6; D perhaps matches TRBD1 (5 bases). From germline, CDR1 is SEHNR and CDR2 FQNEAQ (reference sequence). The CDR3 runs to 16 residues. Trimming cost V 1 base and J 6 bases, with 13 bases left between them. This CDR3 reads CASSLGRDSGNSPLHF. CDR3 in DNA: TGTGCCAGCAGCTTAGGCAGGGATAGTGGTAATTCACCCCTCCACTTT.

A few counts support this clone. J is TRBJ1-5 and V is TRBV19; 7 nucleotides match TRBD1. With V trimmed by 0 bases and J by 3 bases, 8 bases remained unmatched. Germline V gene data show CDR1 as LNHDA and CDR2 as SQIVND (reference sequence). The CDR3 contains 17 residues. The chain's CDR3 is CASSIDYRGTANQPQHF. DNA for the CDR3: TGTGCCAGTAGTATAGATTATCGAGGGACAGCCAATCAGCCCCAGCATTTT.

The V gene is TRBV9, the J gene TRBJ2-3; a weak D match, TRBD1 (6 bases). The germline V and J ends were trimmed by 0 bases and 2 bases, with 10 bases remaining between them. This CDR3 has 15 residues. Germline CDR1 SGDLS, CDR2 YYNGEE. CDR3 sequence reads: CASSVDGTSTDTQYF. CDR3 coding DNA: TGTGCCAGCAGCGTAGATGGGACATCCACAGATACGCAGTATTTT.

This clone was seen a few times. This chain links TRBV6-6 with TRBJ2-7; TRBD1 is a possible D gene (7 bases). There are 15 residues in the CDR3. V shed 5 bases and J shed 4 bases, with 18 bases lying between them. CDR1 is MNHNY and CDR2 is SVGAGI in the germline V gene (reference sequence). The CDR3 region is CASSDQGGAKYEQYF. Here the CDR3 DNA reads TGTGCCAGCAGTGACCAGGGGGGCGCAAAATACGAGCAGTACTTC.

This sequence joins TRBV7-8 and TRBJ1-6, with D possibly matching TRBD1 (5 bases). V dropped 5 bases and J dropped 2 bases, with 19 bases sitting between them. Germline V lookup: CDR1 SGHVS, CDR2 FQNEAQ. This CDR3 has 18 amino acids. The CDR3 nucleotides are TGTGCCAGCAGCCGGTGGGGCCTTCCCGACCCCTATAATTCACCCCTCCACTTT. This sequence encodes CASSRWGLPDPYNSPLHF.

This clone was observed a handful of times. The J gene is TRBJ1-3, the V gene TRBV28; D might be TRBD1 (5 bases). This CDR3 spans 15 amino acids. Looked up from germline, CDR1 is MDHEN and CDR2 is SYDVKM. V lost 2 bases and J lost 5, with 13 bases in between. The CDR3 DNA reads as TGTGCCAGCAGTTTAACGGGGGTTCGAAGAAACACCATATATTTT. Protein product: CASSLTGVRRNTIYF.

The chain uses TRBV30 and TRBJ1-5; D is possibly TRBD1 (6 bases). Germline V gene sequence: CDR1 GTSNPN, CDR2 SVGIG (reference sequence). The CDR3 has 15 amino acids. V was cut by 2 bases and J by 2 bases, with 13 bases left in between. This CDR3 is CAWSMGGPRNQPQHF. CDR3 sequence (DNA): TGTGCCTGGAGTATGGGGGGGCCGCGCAATCAGCCCCAGCATTTT.

This clone occurred a few times. The chain uses TRBV19 and TRBJ2-2; a possible D gene is TRBD1 (5 bases). This CDR3 region has 17 residues. Germline V gives CDR1 LNHDA, CDR2 SQIVND (reference sequence). Trimming removed 0 bases from V and 0 bases from J, with 11 bases in between. CDR3: CASSIDAETANTGELFF. CDR3 DNA sequence: TGTGCCAGTAGTATAGATGCGGAGACAGCGAACACCGGGGAGCTGTTTTTT.